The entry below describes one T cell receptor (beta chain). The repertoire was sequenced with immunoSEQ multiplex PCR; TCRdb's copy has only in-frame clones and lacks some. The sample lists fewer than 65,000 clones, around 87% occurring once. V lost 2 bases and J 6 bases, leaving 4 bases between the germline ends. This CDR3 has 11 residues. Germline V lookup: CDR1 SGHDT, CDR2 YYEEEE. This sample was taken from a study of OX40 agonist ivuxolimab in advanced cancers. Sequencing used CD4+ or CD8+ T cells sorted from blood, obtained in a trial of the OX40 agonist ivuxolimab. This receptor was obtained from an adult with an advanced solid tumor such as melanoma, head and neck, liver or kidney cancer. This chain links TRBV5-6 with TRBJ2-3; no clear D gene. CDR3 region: CASSFLDTQYF. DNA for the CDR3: TGTGCCAGCAGCTTTCTCGATACGCAGTATTTT.